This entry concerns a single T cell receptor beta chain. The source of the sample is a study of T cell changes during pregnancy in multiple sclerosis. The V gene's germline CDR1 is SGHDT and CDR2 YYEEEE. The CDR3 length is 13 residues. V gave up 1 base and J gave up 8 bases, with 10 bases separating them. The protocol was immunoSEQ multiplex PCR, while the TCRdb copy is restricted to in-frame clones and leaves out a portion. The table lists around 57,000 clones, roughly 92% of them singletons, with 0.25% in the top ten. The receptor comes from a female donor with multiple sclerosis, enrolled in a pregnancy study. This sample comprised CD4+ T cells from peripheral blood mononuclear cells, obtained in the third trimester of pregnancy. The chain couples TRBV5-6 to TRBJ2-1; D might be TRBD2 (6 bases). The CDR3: CASSLRWRDEQFF. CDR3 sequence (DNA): TGTGCCAGCAGCTTGAGGTGGAGGGATGAGCAGTTCTTC.